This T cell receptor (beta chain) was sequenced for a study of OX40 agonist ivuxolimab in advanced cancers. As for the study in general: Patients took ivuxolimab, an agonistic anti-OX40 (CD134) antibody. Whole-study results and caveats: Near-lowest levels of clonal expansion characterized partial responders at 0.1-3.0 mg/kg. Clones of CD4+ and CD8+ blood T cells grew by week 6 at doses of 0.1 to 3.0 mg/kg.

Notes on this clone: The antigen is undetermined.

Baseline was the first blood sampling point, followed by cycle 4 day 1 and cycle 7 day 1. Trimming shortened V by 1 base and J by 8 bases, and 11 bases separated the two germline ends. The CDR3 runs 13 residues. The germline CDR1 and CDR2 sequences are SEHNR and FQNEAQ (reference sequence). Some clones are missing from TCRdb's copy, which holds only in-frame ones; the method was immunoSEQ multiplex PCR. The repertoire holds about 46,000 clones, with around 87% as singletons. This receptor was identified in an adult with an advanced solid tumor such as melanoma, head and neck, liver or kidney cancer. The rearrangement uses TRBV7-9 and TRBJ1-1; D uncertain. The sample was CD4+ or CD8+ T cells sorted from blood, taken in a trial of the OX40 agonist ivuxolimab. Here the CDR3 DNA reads TGTGCCAGCAGCTTAGGATGGACGGTGGAAGCTTTCTTT. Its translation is CASSLGWTVEAFF.